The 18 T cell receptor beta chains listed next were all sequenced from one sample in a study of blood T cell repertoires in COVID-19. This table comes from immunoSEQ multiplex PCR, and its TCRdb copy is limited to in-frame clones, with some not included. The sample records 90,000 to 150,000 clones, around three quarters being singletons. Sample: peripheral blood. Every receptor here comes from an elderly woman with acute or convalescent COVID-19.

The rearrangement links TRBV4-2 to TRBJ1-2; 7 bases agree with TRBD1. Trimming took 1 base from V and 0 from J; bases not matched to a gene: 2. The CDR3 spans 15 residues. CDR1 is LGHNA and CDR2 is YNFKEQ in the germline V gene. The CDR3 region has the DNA TGTGCCAGCAGCCAAGTACAGGGGTCTAACTATGGCTACACCTTC. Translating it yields CASSQVQGSNYGYTF.

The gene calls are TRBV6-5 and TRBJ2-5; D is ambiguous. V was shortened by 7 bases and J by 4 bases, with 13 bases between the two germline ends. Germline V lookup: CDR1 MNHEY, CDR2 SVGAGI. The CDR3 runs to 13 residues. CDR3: CASKYHPGETQYF. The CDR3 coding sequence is TGTGCCAGCAAGTACCACCCCGGAGAGACCCAGTACTTC.

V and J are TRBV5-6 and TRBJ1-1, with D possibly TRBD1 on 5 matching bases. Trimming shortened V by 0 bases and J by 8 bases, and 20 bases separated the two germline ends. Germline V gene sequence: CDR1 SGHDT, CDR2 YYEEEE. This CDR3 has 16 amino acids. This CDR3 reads CASSLAGGGLTAEAFF. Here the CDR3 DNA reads TGTGCCAGCAGCTTGGCGGGGGGAGGCTTGACCGCGGAAGCTTTCTTT.

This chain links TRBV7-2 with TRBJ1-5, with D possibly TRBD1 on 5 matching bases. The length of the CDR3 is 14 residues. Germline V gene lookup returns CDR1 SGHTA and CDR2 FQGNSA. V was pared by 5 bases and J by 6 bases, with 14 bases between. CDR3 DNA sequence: TGTGCCAGCAGCAATGACAGCTTTCGTCAGCCCCAGCATTTT. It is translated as CASSNDSFRQPQHF.

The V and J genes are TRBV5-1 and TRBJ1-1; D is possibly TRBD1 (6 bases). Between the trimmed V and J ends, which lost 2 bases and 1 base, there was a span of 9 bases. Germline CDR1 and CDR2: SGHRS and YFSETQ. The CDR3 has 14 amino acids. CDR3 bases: TGCGCCAGCAGCTTTTTAGGGGGGAACACTGAAGCTTTCTTT. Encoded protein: CASSFLGGNTEAFF.

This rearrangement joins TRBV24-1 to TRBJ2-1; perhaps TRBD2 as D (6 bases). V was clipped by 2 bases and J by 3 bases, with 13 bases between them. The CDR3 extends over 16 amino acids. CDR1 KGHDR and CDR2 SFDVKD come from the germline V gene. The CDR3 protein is CATSDSTAGNYNEQFF. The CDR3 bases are TGTGCCACCAGTGATTCGACTGCGGGGAACTACAATGAGCAGTTCTTC.

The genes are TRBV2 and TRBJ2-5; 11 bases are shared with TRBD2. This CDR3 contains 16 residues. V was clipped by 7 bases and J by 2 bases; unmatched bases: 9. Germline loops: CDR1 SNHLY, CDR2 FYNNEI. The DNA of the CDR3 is TGTGCCAGCAAGAGGCTAGCGGGGGGTGGGCAAGAGACCCAGTACTTC. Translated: CASKRLAGGGQETQYF.

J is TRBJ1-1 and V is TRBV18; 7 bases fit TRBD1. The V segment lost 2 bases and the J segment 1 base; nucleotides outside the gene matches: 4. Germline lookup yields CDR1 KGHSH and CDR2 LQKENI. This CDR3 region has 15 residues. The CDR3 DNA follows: TGTGCCAGCTCACCATTCGGACAGGAGAACACTGAAGCTTTCTTT. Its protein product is CASSPFGQENTEAFF.

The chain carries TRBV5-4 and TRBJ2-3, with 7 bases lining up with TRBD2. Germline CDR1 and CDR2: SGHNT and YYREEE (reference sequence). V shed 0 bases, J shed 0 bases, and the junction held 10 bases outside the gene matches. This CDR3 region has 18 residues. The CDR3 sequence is CASSLEPLAETSTDTQYF. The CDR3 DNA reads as TGTGCCAGCAGCTTGGAACCTCTAGCGGAGACAAGCACAGATACGCAGTATTTT. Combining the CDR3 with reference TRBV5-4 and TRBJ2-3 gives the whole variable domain ETGVTQSPTHLIKTRGQQVTLRCSSQSGHNTVSWYQQALGQGPQFIFQYYREEENGRGNFPPRFSGLQFPNYSSELNVNALELDDSALYLCASSLEPLAETSTDTQYFGPGTRLTVL.

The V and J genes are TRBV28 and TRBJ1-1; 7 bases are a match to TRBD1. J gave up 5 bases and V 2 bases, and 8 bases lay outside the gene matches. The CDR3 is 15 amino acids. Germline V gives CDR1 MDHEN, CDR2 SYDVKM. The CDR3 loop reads CASSLPEGARTEAFF. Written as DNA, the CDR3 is TGTGCCAGCAGTTTACCGGAGGGGGCCAGGACTGAAGCTTTCTTT.

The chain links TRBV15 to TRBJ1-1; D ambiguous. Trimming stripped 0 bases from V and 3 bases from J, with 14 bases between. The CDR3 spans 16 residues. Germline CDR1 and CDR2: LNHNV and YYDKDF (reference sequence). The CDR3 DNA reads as TGTGCCACCAGCAGAGATATAGGGAGGAGGGACACTGAAGCTTTCTTT. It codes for CATSRDIGRRDTEAFF.

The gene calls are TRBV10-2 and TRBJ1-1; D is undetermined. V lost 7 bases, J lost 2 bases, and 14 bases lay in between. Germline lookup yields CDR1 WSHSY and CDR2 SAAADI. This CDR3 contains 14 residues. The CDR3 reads CASTSAASNTEAFF. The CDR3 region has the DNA TGCGCCAGCACTTCAGCGGCCAGCAACACTGAAGCTTTCTTT.

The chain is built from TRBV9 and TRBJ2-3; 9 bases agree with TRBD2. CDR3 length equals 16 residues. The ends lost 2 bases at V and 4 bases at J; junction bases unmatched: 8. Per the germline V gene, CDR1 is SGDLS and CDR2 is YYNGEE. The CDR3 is CASSVGFSGSPDTQYF. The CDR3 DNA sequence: TGTGCCAGCAGCGTGGGTTTTAGCGGGAGCCCAGATACGCAGTATTTT. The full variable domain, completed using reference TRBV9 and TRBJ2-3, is DSGVTQTPKHLITATGQRVTLRCSPRSGDLSVYWYQQSLDQGLQFLIQYYNGEERAKGNILERFSAQQFPDLHSELNLSSLELGDSALYFCASSVGFSGSPDTQYFGPGTRLTVL.

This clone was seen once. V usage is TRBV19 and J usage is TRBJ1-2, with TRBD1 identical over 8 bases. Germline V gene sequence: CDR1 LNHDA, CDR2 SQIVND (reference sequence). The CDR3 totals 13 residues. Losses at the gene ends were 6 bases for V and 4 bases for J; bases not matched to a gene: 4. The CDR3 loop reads CASRPQGVYGYTF. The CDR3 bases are TGTGCCAGTAGACCACAGGGGGTCTATGGCTACACCTTC.

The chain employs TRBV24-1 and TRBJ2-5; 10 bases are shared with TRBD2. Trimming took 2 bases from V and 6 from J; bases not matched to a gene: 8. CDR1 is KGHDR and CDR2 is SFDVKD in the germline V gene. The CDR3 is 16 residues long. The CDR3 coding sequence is TGTGCCACCAGTGATTCGACTAGCGGGTTAGGGAAGACCCAGTACTTC. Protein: CATSDSTSGLGKTQYF.

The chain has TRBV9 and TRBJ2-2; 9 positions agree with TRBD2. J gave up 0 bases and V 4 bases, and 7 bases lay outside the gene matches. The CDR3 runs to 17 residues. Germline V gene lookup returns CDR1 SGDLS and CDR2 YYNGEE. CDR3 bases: TGTGCCAGCAGCACCCGTAGCGGGGGCCCGAACACCGGGGAGCTGTTTTTT. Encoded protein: CASSTRSGGPNTGELFF.

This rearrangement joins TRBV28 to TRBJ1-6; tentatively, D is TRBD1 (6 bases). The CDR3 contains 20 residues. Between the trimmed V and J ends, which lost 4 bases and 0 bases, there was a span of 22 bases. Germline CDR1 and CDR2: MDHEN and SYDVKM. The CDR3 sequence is CASSYRRVGGPSSYNSPLHF. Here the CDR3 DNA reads TGTGCCAGCAGTTACCGGCGAGTTGGGGGCCCGAGCTCCTATAATTCACCCCTCCACTTT. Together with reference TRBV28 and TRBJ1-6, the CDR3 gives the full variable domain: DVKVTQSSRYLVKRTGEKVFLECVQDMDHENMFWYRQDPGLGLRLIYFSYDVKMKEKGDIPEGYSVSREKKERFSLILESASTNQTSMYLCASSYRRVGGPSSYNSPLHFGNGTRLTVT.

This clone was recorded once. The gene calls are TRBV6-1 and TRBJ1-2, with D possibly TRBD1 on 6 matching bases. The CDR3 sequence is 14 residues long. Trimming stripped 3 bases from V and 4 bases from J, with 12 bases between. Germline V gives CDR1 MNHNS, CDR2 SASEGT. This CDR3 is CASSDVQGTYGYTF. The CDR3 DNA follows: TGTGCCAGCAGTGACGTACAGGGTACCTATGGCTACACCTTC.